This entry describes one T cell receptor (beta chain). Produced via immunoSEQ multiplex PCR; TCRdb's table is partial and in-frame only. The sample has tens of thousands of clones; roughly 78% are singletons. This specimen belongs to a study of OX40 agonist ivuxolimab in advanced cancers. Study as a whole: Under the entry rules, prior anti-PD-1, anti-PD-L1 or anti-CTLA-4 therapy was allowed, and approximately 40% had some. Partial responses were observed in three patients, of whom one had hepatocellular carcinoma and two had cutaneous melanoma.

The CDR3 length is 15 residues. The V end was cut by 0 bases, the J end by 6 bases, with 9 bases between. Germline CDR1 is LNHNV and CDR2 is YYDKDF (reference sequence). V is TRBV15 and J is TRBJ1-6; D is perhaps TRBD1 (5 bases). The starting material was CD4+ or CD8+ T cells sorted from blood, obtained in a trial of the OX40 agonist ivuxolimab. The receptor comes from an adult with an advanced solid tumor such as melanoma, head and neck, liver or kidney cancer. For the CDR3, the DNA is TGTGCCACCAGCAGAGATTGGGGCGGTAATTCACCCCTCCACTTT. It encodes CATSRDWGGNSPLHF.